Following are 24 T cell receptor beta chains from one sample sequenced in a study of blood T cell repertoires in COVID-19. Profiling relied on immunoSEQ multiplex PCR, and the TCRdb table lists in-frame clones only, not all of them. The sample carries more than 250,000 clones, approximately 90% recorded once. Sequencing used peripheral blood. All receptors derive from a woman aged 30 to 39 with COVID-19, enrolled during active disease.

CDR3 nucleotides: TGTGCCAGCAGCTTATCAGGGCCCAATTCACCCCTCCACTTT. Amino acid sequence: CASSLSGPNSPLHF. The chain employs TRBV7-3 and TRBJ1-6, with D possibly being TRBD1 (5 bases). CDR1 SGHTA and CDR2 FQGTGA come from the germline V gene. V shed 2 bases and J shed 7 bases, with 9 bases lying between them. The CDR3 is made up of 14 amino acids. The full variable domain, completed using reference TRBV7-3 and TRBJ1-6, is GAGVSQTPSNKVTEKGKYVELRCDPISGHTALYWYRQSLGQGPEFLIYFQGTGAADDSGLPNDRFFAVRPEGSVSTLKIQRTERGDSAVYLCASSLSGPNSPLHFGNGTRLTVT.

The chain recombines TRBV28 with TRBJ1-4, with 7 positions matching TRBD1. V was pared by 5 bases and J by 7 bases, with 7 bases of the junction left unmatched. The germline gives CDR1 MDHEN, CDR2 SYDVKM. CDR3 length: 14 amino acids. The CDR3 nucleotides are TGTGCCAGCAGTCACGGGACAGCGTTTGAAAAACTGTTTTTT. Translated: CASSHGTAFEKLFF.

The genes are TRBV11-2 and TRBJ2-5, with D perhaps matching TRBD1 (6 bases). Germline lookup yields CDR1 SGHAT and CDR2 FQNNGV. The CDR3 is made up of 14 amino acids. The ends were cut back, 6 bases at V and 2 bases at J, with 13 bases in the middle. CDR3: CASRPNQGQETQYF. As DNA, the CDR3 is TGTGCCAGCAGGCCCAATCAGGGGCAAGAGACCCAGTACTTC.

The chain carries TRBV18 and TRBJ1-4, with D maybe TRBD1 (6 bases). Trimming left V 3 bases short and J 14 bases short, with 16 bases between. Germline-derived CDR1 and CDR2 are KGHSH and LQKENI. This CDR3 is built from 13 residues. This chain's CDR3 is CASSPLPQGKLFF. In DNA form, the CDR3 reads TGTGCCAGCTCACCCCTGCCTCAGGGGAAGCTGTTTTTT.

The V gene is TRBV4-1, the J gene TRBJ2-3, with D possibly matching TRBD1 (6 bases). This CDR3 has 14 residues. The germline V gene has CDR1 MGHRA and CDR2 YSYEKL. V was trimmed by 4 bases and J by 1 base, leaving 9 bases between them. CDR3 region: CASSPKGGTDTQYF. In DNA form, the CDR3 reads TGCGCCAGCAGCCCCAAGGGGGGCACAGATACGCAGTATTTT.

The CDR3 DNA is TGTGCCAGCAGCGTTCTACGGGGAGAGCAGTTCTTC. It translates to CASSVLRGEQFF. The V gene is TRBV9, the J gene TRBJ2-1, with D perhaps TRBD2 (5 bases). From germline, CDR1 is SGDLS and CDR2 YYNGEE. CDR3 length equals 12 residues. V dropped 2 bases and J dropped 10 bases, with 10 bases sitting between them.

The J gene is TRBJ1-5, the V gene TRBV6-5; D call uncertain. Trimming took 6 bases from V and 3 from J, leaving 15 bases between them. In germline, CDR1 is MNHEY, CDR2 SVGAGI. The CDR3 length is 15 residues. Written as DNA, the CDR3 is TGTGCCAGCAGGGGCCCTTATAATGACAATCAGCCCCAGCATTTT. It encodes CASRGPYNDNQPQHF.

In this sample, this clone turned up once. CDR3 region: CASSSSRGAQETQYF. For the CDR3, the DNA is TGCGCCAGCAGCTCAAGTCGGGGGGCCCAAGAGACCCAGTACTTC. The chain joins TRBV5-1 to TRBJ2-5; tentative D call: TRBD2 (7 bases). The CDR3 sequence is 15 residues long. The germline CDR1 and CDR2 sequences are SGHRS and YFSETQ. Trimming took off 3 bases at V and 1 base at J, with 13 bases between the two ends.

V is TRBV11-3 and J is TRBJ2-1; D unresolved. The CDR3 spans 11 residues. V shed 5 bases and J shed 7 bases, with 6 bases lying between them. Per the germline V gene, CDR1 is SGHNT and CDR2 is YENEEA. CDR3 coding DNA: TGTGCCAGCAGCCACTATAATGAGCAGTTCTTC. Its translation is CASSHYNEQFF.

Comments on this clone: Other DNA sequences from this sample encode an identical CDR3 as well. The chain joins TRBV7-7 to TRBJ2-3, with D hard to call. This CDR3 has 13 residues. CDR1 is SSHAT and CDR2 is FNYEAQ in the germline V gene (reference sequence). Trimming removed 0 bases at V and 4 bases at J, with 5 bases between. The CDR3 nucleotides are TGTGCCAGCAGCTTAGCAGAGGCAGATACGCAGTATTTT. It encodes CASSLAEADTQYF.

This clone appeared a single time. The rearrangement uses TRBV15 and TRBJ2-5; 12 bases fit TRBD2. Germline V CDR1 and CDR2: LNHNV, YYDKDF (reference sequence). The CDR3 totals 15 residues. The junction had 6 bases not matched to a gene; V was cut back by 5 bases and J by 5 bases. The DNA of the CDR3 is TGTGCCACCAGCGGACTAGCGGGACCCGGGGAGACCCAGTACTTC. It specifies CATSGLAGPGETQYF.

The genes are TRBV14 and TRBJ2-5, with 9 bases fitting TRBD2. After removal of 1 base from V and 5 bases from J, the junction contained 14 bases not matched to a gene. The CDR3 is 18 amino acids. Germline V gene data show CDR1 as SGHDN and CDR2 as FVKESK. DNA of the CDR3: TGTGCCAGCAGCCAAGGCCCTGGTGGCGGGGGGGCCGGGGAGACCCAGTACTTC. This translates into CASSQGPGGGGAGETQYF.

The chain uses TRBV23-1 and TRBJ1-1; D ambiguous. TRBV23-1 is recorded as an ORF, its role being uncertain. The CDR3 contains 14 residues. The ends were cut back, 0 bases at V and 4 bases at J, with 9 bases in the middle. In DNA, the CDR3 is TGCGCCAGCAGTCAATCGAAACCGGGCACTGAAGCTTTCTTT. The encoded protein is CASSQSKPGTEAFF.

The CDR3 is CASTSRAGSEAFF. The CDR3 coding sequence is TGTGCCAGTACCTCCAGGGCAGGTAGTGAAGCTTTCTTT. V gene TRBV19 combines with J gene TRBJ1-1, with a possible D match to TRBD1 (5 bases). The CDR3 is 13 residues long. Trimming cost V 7 bases and J 7 bases, with 16 bases left between them. Germline V gene lookup returns CDR1 LNHDA and CDR2 SQIVND (reference sequence).

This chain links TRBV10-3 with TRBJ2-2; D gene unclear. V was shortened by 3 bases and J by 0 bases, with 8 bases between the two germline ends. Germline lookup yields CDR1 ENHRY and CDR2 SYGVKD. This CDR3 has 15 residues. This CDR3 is CAISEETPNTGELFF. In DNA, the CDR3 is TGTGCCATCAGTGAAGAGACACCGAACACCGGGGAGCTGTTTTTT.

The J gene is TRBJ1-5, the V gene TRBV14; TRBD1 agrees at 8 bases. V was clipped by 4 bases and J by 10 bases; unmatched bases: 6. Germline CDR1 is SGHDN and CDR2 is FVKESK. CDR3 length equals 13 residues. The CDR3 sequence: CASSLGQGGPQHF. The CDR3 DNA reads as TGTGCCAGCAGCCTAGGACAGGGAGGCCCCCAGCATTTT.

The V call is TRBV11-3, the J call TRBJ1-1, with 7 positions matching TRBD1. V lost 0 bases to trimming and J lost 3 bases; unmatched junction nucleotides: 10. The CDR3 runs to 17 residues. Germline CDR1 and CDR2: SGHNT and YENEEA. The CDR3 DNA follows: TGTGCCAGCAGCTTAGATAGGGGCAGGGGGGTTTACACTGAAGCTTTCTTT. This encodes CASSLDRGRGVYTEAFF.

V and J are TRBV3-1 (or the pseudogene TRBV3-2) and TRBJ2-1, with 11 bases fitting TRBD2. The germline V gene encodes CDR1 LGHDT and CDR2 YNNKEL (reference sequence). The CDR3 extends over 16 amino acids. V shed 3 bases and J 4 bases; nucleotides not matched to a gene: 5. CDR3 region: CASSQGLAAPYNEQFF. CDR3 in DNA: TGTGCCAGCAGCCAGGGACTAGCGGCTCCTTACAATGAGCAGTTCTTC.

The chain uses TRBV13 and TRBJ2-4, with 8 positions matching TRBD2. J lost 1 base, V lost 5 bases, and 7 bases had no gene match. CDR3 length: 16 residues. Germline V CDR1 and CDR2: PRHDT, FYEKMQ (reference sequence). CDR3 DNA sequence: TGTGCCAGCAGCCGGACGGGGGGGCCGGCCAAAAACATTCAGTACTTC. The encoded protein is CASSRTGGPAKNIQYF.

In nucleotides, the CDR3 is TGTGCCAGCAGCCTCTCCTTAGAGGGCTACACCTTC. Translation gives CASSLSLEGYTF. The chain is built from TRBV7-2 and TRBJ1-2; D ambiguous. The CDR3 length is 12 residues. The V and J ends lost 5 bases and 8 bases respectively, with 12 bases between them. Germline V CDR1 and CDR2: SGHTA, FQGNSA. Combining the CDR3 with reference TRBV7-2 and TRBJ1-2 gives the whole variable domain GAGVSQSPSNKVTEKGKDVELRCDPISGHTALYWYRQSLGQGLEFLIYFQGNSAPDKSGLPSDRFSAERTGGSVSTLTIQRTQQEDSAVYLCASSLSLEGYTFGSGTRLTVV.

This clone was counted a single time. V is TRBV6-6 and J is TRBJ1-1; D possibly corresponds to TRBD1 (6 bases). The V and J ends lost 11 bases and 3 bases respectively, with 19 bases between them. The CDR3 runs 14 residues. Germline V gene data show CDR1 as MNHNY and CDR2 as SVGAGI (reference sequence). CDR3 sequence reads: CAGRRRGRDTEAFF. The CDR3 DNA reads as TGTGCCGGAAGAAGGCGGGGGCGAGACACTGAAGCTTTCTTT.

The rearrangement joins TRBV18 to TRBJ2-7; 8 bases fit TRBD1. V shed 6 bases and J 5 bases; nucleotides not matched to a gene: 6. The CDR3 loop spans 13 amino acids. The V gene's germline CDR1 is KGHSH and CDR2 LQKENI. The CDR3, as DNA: TGTGCCAGCTCGTCGGACAGGGACGACGAGCAGTACGTC. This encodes CASSSDRDDEQYV.

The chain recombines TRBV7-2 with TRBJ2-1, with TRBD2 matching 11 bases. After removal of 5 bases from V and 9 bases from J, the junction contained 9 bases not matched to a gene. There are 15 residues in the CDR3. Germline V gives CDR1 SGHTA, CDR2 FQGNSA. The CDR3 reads CASSPSGLAGGEQFF. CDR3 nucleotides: TGTGCCAGCAGCCCCAGCGGGCTAGCGGGGGGTGAGCAGTTCTTC.

The CDR3 loop is CASSYSSGSTDTQYF. The CDR3 DNA is TGTGCCAGCAGTTACTCGTCCGGGAGCACAGATACGCAGTATTTT. This chain uses TRBV6-5 with TRBJ2-3; D remains unclear. Looked up from germline, CDR1 is MNHEY and CDR2 is SVGAGI. There are 15 residues in the CDR3. The V gene lost 0 bases and the J gene lost 0 bases, with 7 bases spanning the gap.